These 30 T cell receptor beta chains were all obtained from the same sample, sequenced in a study of control samples from healthy donors and cancer patients. Clones were sequenced by immunoSEQ multiplex PCR, and TCRdb holds only the in-frame ones, with some missing. The sample consists of 150,000 or so clones, approximately 90% of them appearing once. What was sequenced was blood. All receptors derive from a woman in her twenties or thirties in good health.

The chain recombines TRBV19 with TRBJ2-3; 7 positions match TRBD2. The CDR3 sequence is 15 residues long. Germline V gene data show CDR1 as LNHDA and CDR2 as SQIVND (reference sequence). The trim removed 7 bases at V and 3 bases at J, leaving 10 bases unmatched. CDR3 coding DNA: TGTGCCAGTAAGGGGCTCGTGGGAGGGACAGATACGCAGTATTTT. This translates into CASKGLVGGTDTQYF. Looking up the rest from reference TRBV19 and TRBJ2-3 gives the full variable domain: DGGITQSPKYLFRKEGQNVTLSCEQNLNHDAMYWYRQDPGQGLRLIYYSQIVNDFQKGDIAEGYSVSREKKESFPLTVTSAQKNPTAFYLCASKGLVGGTDTQYFGPGTRLTVL.

This chain uses TRBV4-3 with TRBJ2-1, with 8 bases matching TRBD2. Germline CDR1 is LGHNA and CDR2 is YSLEER. The J segment lost 4 bases and the V segment lost 0 bases, leaving 8 bases of the junction unmatched. The CDR3 is 17 amino acids. CDR3 sequence reads: CASSQDAEASGYNEQFF. The CDR3 bases are TGCGCCAGCAGCCAAGACGCGGAGGCTAGCGGGTACAATGAGCAGTTCTTC.

The rearrangement uses TRBV12-3 or TRBV12-4 and TRBJ2-6; D may be TRBD1 (6 bases). The V gene lost 4 bases and the J gene lost 15 bases, with 16 bases spanning the gap. This CDR3 is 13 amino acids long. CDR3 sequence reads: CASSSDTGTSLTF. The DNA of the CDR3 is TGTGCCAGCAGTTCAGACACAGGGACGAGCCTGACTTTC.

This clone was counted once. The rearrangement uses TRBV19 and TRBJ1-5; 7 nucleotides align to TRBD1. V gave up 3 bases and J gave up 1 base; unmatched junction bases: 3. From germline, CDR1 is LNHDA and CDR2 SQIVND (reference sequence). The CDR3 is 15 amino acids. The CDR3 loop reads CASSIRQGSNQPQHF. In nucleotides, the CDR3 is TGTGCCAGTAGTATTCGACAGGGCAGCAATCAGCCCCAGCATTTT.

The J gene is TRBJ1-5, the V gene TRBV7-9; maybe TRBD1 (6 bases). The germline V and J ends were trimmed by 4 bases and 0 bases, with 7 bases remaining between them. CDR3 length: 14 amino acids. Germline V gene sequence: CDR1 SEHNR, CDR2 FQNEAQ (reference sequence). The CDR3 protein is CASSSGVSNQPQHF. The CDR3 coding sequence is TGTGCCAGCAGCTCAGGGGTTAGCAATCAGCCCCAGCATTTT.

This clone has a single count. This chain joins TRBV6-5 and TRBJ1-4; D is unclear. Germline V gene data show CDR1 as MNHEY and CDR2 as SVGAGI. V was clipped by 7 bases and J by 4 bases, with 16 bases between them. The CDR3 loop spans 15 amino acids. CDR3 DNA sequence: TGTGCCAGCAAGAACACTCAGACGTTTAATGAAAAACTGTTTTTT. It encodes CASKNTQTFNEKLFF.

The chain employs TRBV24-1 and TRBJ2-7; D perhaps matches TRBD1 (6 bases). The CDR3 is 14 amino acids. CDR1 is KGHDR and CDR2 is SFDVKD in the germline V gene. V was trimmed by 4 bases and J by 3 bases, leaving 12 bases between them. This chain's CDR3 is CATSDPDSSYEQYF. In nucleotides, the CDR3 is TGTGCCACCAGTGACCCGGACAGTAGCTACGAGCAGTACTTC.

CDR3 loop: CASSPSRGGGEQYF. The DNA for the CDR3 is TGTGCCAGCTCACCTAGCAGGGGCGGAGGCGAGCAGTACTTC. The J gene is TRBJ2-7, the V gene TRBV18; possible D gene TRBD1, 6 bases. The V gene's germline CDR1 is KGHSH and CDR2 LQKENI. Trimming cost V 3 bases and J 6 bases, with 15 bases left between them. This CDR3 spans 14 amino acids.

The J gene is TRBJ2-2, the V gene TRBV7-9; no clear D. Trimming cost V 5 bases and J 7 bases, with 8 bases left between them. Germline V CDR1 and CDR2: SEHNR, FQNEAQ (reference sequence). The CDR3 spans 12 residues. The CDR3: CASSEDGGELFF. CDR3 DNA sequence: TGTGCCAGCAGCGAGGATGGCGGGGAGCTGTTTTTT.

The chain carries TRBV19 and TRBJ1-6; D ambiguous. The germline V and J ends were trimmed by 4 bases and 0 bases, with 10 bases remaining between them. CDR1 is LNHDA, CDR2 SQIVND, per germline (reference sequence). The CDR3 is 16 residues long. The CDR3 reads CASSRGTGSYNSPLHF. In DNA form, the CDR3 reads TGTGCCAGTAGTAGGGGTACTGGCTCCTATAATTCACCCCTCCACTTT. The whole variable domain, remainder taken from reference TRBV19 and TRBJ1-6, is DGGITQSPKYLFRKEGQNVTLSCEQNLNHDAMYWYRQDPGQGLRLIYYSQIVNDFQKGDIAEGYSVSREKKESFPLTVTSAQKNPTAFYLCASSRGTGSYNSPLHFGNGTRLTVT.

The chain has TRBV2 and TRBJ1-5; D remains ambiguous. Per germline, CDR1 SNHLY and CDR2 FYNNEI. The CDR3 loop spans 13 amino acids. Between the trimmed V and J ends, which lost 7 bases and 0 bases, there was a span of 7 bases. The CDR3 DNA reads TGTGCCAGCACGATGGATAGCAATCAGCCCCAGCATTTT. Translating gives CASTMDSNQPQHF.

The chain couples TRBV12-3 or TRBV12-4 to TRBJ2-7; 8 nucleotides match TRBD2. There are 13 residues in the CDR3. With V trimmed by 4 bases and J by 7 bases, 6 bases remained unmatched. CDR3 DNA sequence: TGTGCCAGCAGTTCACTAGCGGTGAAGGAGCAGTACTTC. It yields the protein CASSSLAVKEQYF.

This chain uses TRBV7-2 with TRBJ2-1, with D possibly TRBD2 on 6 matching bases. The germline CDR1 and CDR2 sequences are SGHTA and FQGNSA. V shed 1 base and J shed 1 base, with 8 bases lying between them. This CDR3 is 15 amino acids long. DNA for the CDR3: TGTGCCAGCAGCTTAGACGGGGGTTCCTACAATGAGCAGTTCTTC. It yields the protein CASSLDGGSYNEQFF.

The chain links TRBV7-3 to TRBJ2-1; 8 nucleotides agree with TRBD2. The CDR3 is 16 residues long. From germline, CDR1 is SGHTA and CDR2 FQGTGA. Trimming cost V 2 bases and J 0 bases; bases outside gene matches: 3. This CDR3 reads CASSLGSGSSYNEQFF. The CDR3 region has the DNA TGTGCCAGCAGCTTAGGGAGCGGGAGCTCCTACAATGAGCAGTTCTTC.

J is TRBJ1-5 and V is TRBV15, with D tentatively TRBD1 (5 bases). The CDR3 sequence is 17 residues long. Trimming removed 0 bases at V and 0 bases at J, with 12 bases between. Germline CDR1 and CDR2: LNHNV and YYDKDF (reference sequence). The CDR3 coding sequence is TGTGCCACCAGCAGAGAAGGACACCTTAATAGCAATCAGCCCCAGCATTTT. It encodes CATSREGHLNSNQPQHF.

The rearrangement links TRBV29-1 to TRBJ2-2; the D gene is possibly TRBD1 (6 bases). This CDR3 comprises 14 residues. Germline loops: CDR1 SQVTM, CDR2 ANQGSEA. The V end was cut by 2 bases, the J end by 2 bases, with 9 bases between. In DNA form, the CDR3 reads TGCAGCGTTGAAACAGGGACAAACACCGGGGAGCTGTTTTTT. Protein sequence: CSVETGTNTGELFF.

In nucleotides, the CDR3 is TGTGCCAGCAGCCAGGGAGGAGCGGGGCCCGCGCGGGGTACGCAGTATTTT. Translated: CASSQGGAGPARGTQYF. This sequence joins TRBV4-2 and TRBJ2-3, with 7 bases aligning to TRBD2. Germline CDR1 reads LGHNA; CDR2 reads YNFKEQ. This CDR3 comprises 17 residues. Trimming took 3 bases from V and 8 from J; bases not matched to a gene: 17.

This chain uses TRBV2 with TRBJ2-1; 9 nucleotides align to TRBD1. The CDR3 has 15 amino acids. Germline V gene lookup returns CDR1 SNHLY and CDR2 FYNNEI. With V trimmed by 7 bases and J by 2 bases, 6 bases remained unmatched. The CDR3 here is CASKPGQGTYNEQFF. The CDR3 DNA reads as TGTGCCAGCAAACCGGGACAGGGAACCTACAATGAGCAGTTCTTC.

This clone was seen a few times. V is TRBV10-3 and J is TRBJ2-7; D is unresolved. The CDR3 runs to 12 residues. V gave up 8 bases and J gave up 0 bases, with 8 bases separating them. The germline V gene encodes CDR1 ENHRY and CDR2 SYGVKD. The CDR3 region has the DNA TGTGCCATCGGTCAGACCTCCTACGAGCAGTACTTC. Translation: CAIGQTSYEQYF.

The gene calls are TRBV5-4 and TRBJ1-1; no definite D call. CDR1 SGHNT and CDR2 YYREEE come from the germline V gene (reference sequence). The V and J ends lost 0 bases and 3 bases respectively, with 9 bases between them. This CDR3 is built from 14 residues. CDR3 sequence (DNA): TGTGCCAGCAGCTTGGTCCCGCCCGACACTGAAGCTTTCTTT. Translated, it gives CASSLVPPDTEAFF.

The chain carries TRBV4-3 and TRBJ2-6; 8 bases fit TRBD2. This CDR3 spans 18 amino acids. Germline lookup yields CDR1 LGHNA and CDR2 YSLEER. J lost 0 bases, V lost 4 bases, and 8 bases had no gene match. For the CDR3, the DNA is TGCGCCAGCAGCCCAAGCCGGGGGGGAAGCTCTGGGGCCAACGTCCTGACTTTC. The encoded protein is CASSPSRGGSSGANVLTF.

The V gene is TRBV5-8, the J gene TRBJ1-1, with 9 bases identical to TRBD1. CDR1 is SGHTS and CDR2 is YDEGEE in the germline V gene. The CDR3 has 14 residues. Unmatched junction bases numbered 4, after V lost 3 bases and J lost 4 bases. The CDR3 nucleotides are TGTGCCAGCAGCTGGGACAGGGCGGCCACTGAAGCTTTCTTT. This translates into CASSWDRAATEAFF.

This chain joins TRBV2 and TRBJ2-7, with a possible D match to TRBD2 (6 bases). Trimming took 7 bases from V and 5 from J, leaving 21 bases between them. From germline, CDR1 is SNHLY and CDR2 FYNNEI. This CDR3 has 15 amino acids. The CDR3 protein is CASTGGTTGKDEQYF. CDR3 nucleotides: TGTGCCAGCACAGGAGGGACGACGGGAAAAGACGAGCAGTACTTC.

This chain connects TRBV24-1 to TRBJ2-2; D gene ambiguous. Looked up from germline, CDR1 is KGHDR and CDR2 is SFDVKD. V lost 1 base and J lost 4, with 6 bases in between. CDR3 length: 14 residues. CDR3 residues: CATSDFWGTGELFF. For the CDR3, the DNA is TGTGCCACCAGTGATTTCTGGGGCACCGGGGAGCTGTTTTTT.

V usage is TRBV3-1 (or the pseudogene TRBV3-2) and J usage is TRBJ2-2; D uncertain. The V and J ends lost 0 bases and 6 bases respectively, with 11 bases between them. Germline CDR1 and CDR2: LGHDT and YNNKEL (reference sequence). This CDR3 spans 15 amino acids. The CDR3 spells CASSQEVLGSGELFF. The CDR3 DNA is TGTGCCAGCAGCCAAGAGGTTCTCGGTTCCGGGGAGCTGTTTTTT.

The chain is built from TRBV6-1 and TRBJ2-1; D call uncertain. The CDR3 runs 15 residues. The V end was cut by 3 bases, the J end by 3 bases, with 12 bases between. The germline V gene has CDR1 MNHNS and CDR2 SASEGT. The CDR3 DNA reads as TGTGCCAGCAGTGAGATGCACTTAGACTACAATGAGCAGTTCTTC. It yields the protein CASSEMHLDYNEQFF.

V usage is TRBV28 and J usage is TRBJ1-1; 7 positions agree with TRBD1. Germline-derived CDR1 and CDR2 are MDHEN and SYDVKM. There are 14 residues in the CDR3. The J segment lost 7 bases and the V segment lost 6 bases, leaving 11 bases of the junction unmatched. The CDR3 nucleotides read TGTGCCAGCAGATCTAGGGGGCACCAGATTGAAGCTTTCTTT. Amino acids: CASRSRGHQIEAFF.

V and J are TRBV7-2 and TRBJ1-1, with a tentative D call TRBD1 (5 bases). Germline CDR1 is SGHTA and CDR2 is FQGNSA. V was shortened by 2 bases and J by 12 bases, with 16 bases between the two germline ends. The CDR3 has 13 residues. The CDR3 region is CASSLYNVRDSFF. The CDR3 DNA reads as TGTGCCAGCAGCTTATACAATGTCAGGGATTCTTTCTTT. The full variable domain, in which reference TRBV7-2 and TRBJ1-1 provide the parts outside the CDR3, is GAGVSQSPSNKVTEKGKDVELRCDPISGHTALYWYRQSLGQGLEFLIYFQGNSAPDKSGLPSDRFSAERTGGSVSTLTIQRTQQEDSAVYLCASSLYNVRDSFFGQGTRLTVV.

The CDR3 is CASSYPTDWTQYF. DNA for the CDR3: TGTGCCAGCAGTTACCCGACTGATTGGACCCAGTACTTC. This chain joins TRBV6-2 or TRBV6-3 and TRBJ2-5; unclear D gene. The V end was cut by 2 bases, the J end by 7 bases, with 11 bases between. The CDR3 sequence is 13 residues long. CDR1 MNHEY and CDR2 SVGEGT come from the germline V gene.

The rearrangement links TRBV2 to TRBJ2-7, with no clear D. Per germline, CDR1 SNHLY and CDR2 FYNNEI. This CDR3 comprises 13 residues. Between the trimmed V and J ends, which lost 1 base and 4 bases, there was a span of 8 bases. CDR3 nucleotide sequence: TGTGCCAGCAGTGAAGGCCTTCCTTACGAGCAGTACTTC. Protein: CASSEGLPYEQYF. The full variable domain, rest sourced from reference TRBV2 and TRBJ2-7, is EPEVTQTPSHQVTQMGQEVILRCVPISNHLYFYWYRQILGQKVEFLVSFYNNEISEKSEIFDDQFSVERPDGSNFTLKIRSTKLEDSAMYFCASSEGLPYEQYFGPGTRLTVT.